The sequence of this TCR beta chain was determined in a study of blood T cell repertoires in COVID-19. Study at large: Before being deemed recovered, Cohort 3 donors had two negative PCRs, clearance, or symptom resolution. Sites in the United States, Italy and Spain provided acute and convalescent COVID-19 samples.

TCRdb keeps only in-frame clones here, not all; method: immunoSEQ multiplex PCR. The data show about 170,000 clones, roughly 85% seen once. Each participant's cohort was designated according to participant-reported clinical history. Germline lookup yields CDR1 SGHVS and CDR2 FQNEAQ. Deletions cut 6 bases from V and 1 base from J, with 13 bases between. The CDR3 has 15 residues. Sequenced material: PBMCs or T cells enriched from blood (not recorded which). The sequence was collected from an older woman in a cohort exposed to, infected with or recovered from COVID-19 (not recorded which). V usage is TRBV7-8 and J usage is TRBJ1-3; a possible D gene is TRBD1 (5 bases). CDR3 amino acids: CASSLAGVSGNTIYF. CDR3 DNA sequence: TGTGCCAGCAGTCTCGCGGGGGTTTCTGGAAACACCATATATTTT.